This TCR beta chain was identified during a study of STAT3 mutations in large granular lymphocyte leukemia. The study, taken as a whole, reports: Some patients had persisting codominant clonotypes that could mask small clones. In T-cell large granular lymphocyte leukemia, about half of patients showed multiple immunodominant subclonotypes.

Sequenced by immunoSEQ multiplex PCR; TCRdb stores in-frame clones only, minus some. The sample includes about 19,000 clones, roughly 90% of them seen just once. V trimming: 0 bases; J trimming: 2 bases; junction bases outside the gene matches: 3. The CDR3 is 15 residues long. The germline gives CDR1 MGHRA, CDR2 YSYEKL. Regarding this clone: What it binds is unknown.

The gene calls are TRBV4-1 and TRBJ1-2; 7 bases match TRBD1. The sequenced material came from peripheral blood mononuclear cells. The receptor's source is a man aged 55 to 70 with T-cell large granular lymphocyte leukemia. Some clones in this sample may be carry-over from other donors' samples. The CDR3 DNA reads TGCGCCAGCAGCCAAGACGCAGGGGGGAACTATGGCTACACCTTC. Encoded protein: CASSQDAGGNYGYTF.